These 21 T cell receptor beta chains share one sample of origin, sequenced in a study of cytomegalovirus exposure and HLA in healthy donors. Amplification used 60 Vbeta primers and 13 Jbeta primers. Measured with immunoSEQ multiplex PCR; TCRdb has only the in-frame clones, and not every one. The repertoire holds around 140,000 clones, 60% to 75% seen once, with roughly 6.6% in the top ten. The specimen was PBMCs. All receptors come from a man aged 25-40 years in good health and CMV-seronegative.

The CDR3 coding sequence is TGTGCCAGCAGCCCCAGGGACAGATTCTACTCTGGAAACACCATATATTTT. Amino acids: CASSPRDRFYSGNTIYF. The chain couples TRBV9 to TRBJ1-3; 7 bases match TRBD1. The CDR3 has 17 amino acids. J lost 0 bases, V lost 4 bases, and 10 bases had no gene match. Germline CDR1 is SGDLS and CDR2 is YYNGEE.

The chain links TRBV7-2 to TRBJ1-2; D is undetermined. Trimming removed 5 bases from V and 8 bases from J, with 15 bases in between. CDR3 length equals 13 residues. Germline values: CDR1 SGHTA, CDR2 FQGNSA. The DNA of the CDR3 is TGTGCCAGCAGCCTAGGACTGTCCGTCGGCTACACCTTC. Its translation is CASSLGLSVGYTF.

The V gene is TRBV2, the J gene TRBJ1-5, with 8 bases lining up with TRBD1. V trimming: 1 base; J trimming: 7 bases; junction bases outside the gene matches: 3. CDR1 is SNHLY and CDR2 is FYNNEI in the germline V gene. The CDR3 length is 14 residues. CDR3 bases: TGTGCCAGCAGTGAAGGGACAGGGCTCCAGCCCCAGCATTTT. This translates into CASSEGTGLQPQHF.

This clone appeared once. This chain joins TRBV7-3 and TRBJ2-1, with 9 bases aligning to TRBD1. Trimming at V came to 4 bases and at J to 6 bases, leaving 7 bases not matched to a gene. Germline V gives CDR1 SGHTA, CDR2 FQGTGA. This CDR3 region has 15 residues. CDR3 sequence: CASSSTGTGINEQFF. CDR3 sequence (DNA): TGTGCCAGCAGCTCCACTGGGACAGGGATCAATGAGCAGTTCTTC.

V gene TRBV11-3 combines with J gene TRBJ2-3; D is perhaps TRBD2 (5 bases). Trimming stripped 1 base from V and 3 bases from J, with 14 bases between. The V gene's germline CDR1 is SGHNT and CDR2 YENEEA. This CDR3 has 16 residues. CDR3 region: CASSLAWGVGTDTQYF. In nucleotides, the CDR3 is TGTGCCAGCAGCTTAGCATGGGGAGTTGGGACAGATACGCAGTATTTT.

The sample holds one count of this clone. CDR3 amino acids: CASSVRTGGDNSPLHF. CDR3 in DNA: TGTGCCAGCTCAGTCAGGACAGGGGGCGATAATTCACCCCTCCACTTT. The chain has TRBV18 and TRBJ1-6; 11 bases match TRBD1. V shed 5 bases and J 5 bases; nucleotides not matched to a gene: 5. This CDR3 has 16 residues. CDR1 KGHSH and CDR2 LQKENI come from the germline V gene.

This sequence joins TRBV10-3 and TRBJ1-6; no definite D call. The length of the CDR3 is 13 residues. Deletions cut 7 bases from V and 8 bases from J, with 12 bases between. Per the germline V gene, CDR1 is ENHRY and CDR2 is SYGVKD. The CDR3 DNA sequence: TGTGCCATCAACGCCGCGAGCGATTCACCCCTCCACTTT. Translated, it gives CAINAASDSPLHF.

CDR3 in DNA: TGTGCCATCAGTGAGTCGGACAGGGACTCCTACAATGAGCAGTTCTTC. Its protein product is CAISESDRDSYNEQFF. The J gene is TRBJ2-1, the V gene TRBV10-3; 8 bases agree with TRBD1. Germline V gene lookup returns CDR1 ENHRY and CDR2 SYGVKD. V gave up 0 bases and J gave up 0 bases; unmatched junction bases: 1. This CDR3 contains 16 residues.

This chain uses TRBV19 with TRBJ1-5, with no clear D. Germline assignment: CDR1 LNHDA and CDR2 SQIVND (reference sequence). CDR3 length: 14 residues. The V end was cut by 3 bases, the J end by 4 bases, with 10 bases between. The CDR3 DNA reads as TGTGCCAGTAGTATGGGCACTGCGAATCAGCCCCAGCATTTT. Protein: CASSMGTANQPQHF.

The V call is TRBV21-1, the J call TRBJ1-2. TRBV21-1 is a pseudogene. The CDR3 extends over 16 amino acids. CDR3 sequence: CASSKRERNTNYGYTF. The CDR3 nucleotides are TGTGCCAGCAGCAAAAGGGAGCGTAATACTAACTATGGCTACACCTTC.

V is TRBV7-6 and J is TRBJ2-7; TRBD1 aligns across 7 bases. The CDR3 has 15 amino acids. V trimming: 9 bases; J trimming: 0 bases; junction bases outside the gene matches: 11. Germline V lookup: CDR1 SGHVS, CDR2 FNYEAQ. CDR3 amino acids: CARTDRTGSSYEQYF. The CDR3, as DNA: TGTGCCAGGACCGATCGGACAGGTAGCTCCTACGAGCAGTACTTC.

Only a few counts were recorded for this clone. The rearrangement links TRBV6-5 to TRBJ1-4; D might be TRBD1 (6 bases). The CDR3 runs 14 residues. CDR1 is MNHEY and CDR2 is SVGAGI in the germline V gene. Trimming left V 7 bases short and J 2 bases short, with 11 bases between. DNA for the CDR3: TGTGCCAGCACAGCAGGGGCGACTAATGAAAAACTGTTTTTT. This translates into CASTAGATNEKLFF.

V and J are TRBV6-5 and TRBJ1-4; D may be TRBD1 (6 bases). The V end was cut by 0 bases, the J end by 7 bases, with 12 bases between. Germline CDR1 MNHEY, CDR2 SVGAGI. The length of the CDR3 is 15 residues. The CDR3, as DNA: TGTGCCAGCAGTTACTCCGGACAGTTGGGTGAAAAACTGTTTTTT. As protein: CASSYSGQLGEKLFF.

This chain uses TRBV28 with TRBJ2-5; tentative D call: TRBD1 (5 bases). CDR3 size: 15 residues. Trimming removed 6 bases from V and 4 bases from J, with 18 bases in between. CDR1 is MDHEN, CDR2 SYDVKM, per germline. CDR3 sequence (DNA): TGTGCCAGCAGGAGAATAGGGGTCACCGGAGAGACCCAGTACTTC. Protein sequence: CASRRIGVTGETQYF. The full variable domain, rest sourced from reference TRBV28 and TRBJ2-5, is DVKVTQSSRYLVKRTGEKVFLECVQDMDHENMFWYRQDPGLGLRLIYFSYDVKMKEKGDIPEGYSVSREKKERFSLILESASTNQTSMYLCASRRIGVTGETQYFGPGTRLLVL.

The J gene is TRBJ1-4, the V gene TRBV19, with TRBD1 as a possible D gene (6 bases). Between the trimmed V and J ends, which lost 7 bases and 8 bases, there was a span of 17 bases. The germline V gene encodes CDR1 LNHDA and CDR2 SQIVND (reference sequence). The CDR3 loop spans 14 amino acids. CDR3 bases: TGTGCCAGTACCCCACAGGGTTTAGGAGAAAAACTGTTTTTT. Translation: CASTPQGLGEKLFF.

The sample holds one count of this clone. The genes are TRBV9 and TRBJ2-7, with a tentative D call TRBD1 (6 bases). Trimming took off 4 bases at V and 3 bases at J, with 17 bases between the two ends. The germline V gene has CDR1 SGDLS and CDR2 YYNGEE. The CDR3 contains 15 residues. The CDR3, as DNA: TGTGCCAGCAGCACCCGGTACAGGGTTAGCTACGAGCAGTACTTC. It encodes CASSTRYRVSYEQYF.

The rearrangement uses TRBV11-3 and TRBJ2-1; D is unresolved. The CDR3 is 14 amino acids. Trimming shortened V by 2 bases and J by 0 bases, and 5 bases separated the two germline ends. Looked up from germline, CDR1 is SGHNT and CDR2 is YENEEA. CDR3 sequence: CASSLPGSYNEQFF. The DNA for the CDR3 is TGTGCCAGCAGCTTACCCGGCTCCTACAATGAGCAGTTCTTC.

The chain couples TRBV7-9 to TRBJ2-3; the match to TRBD2 covers 8 bases. This CDR3 has 16 residues. Losses at the gene ends were 1 base for V and 0 bases for J; bases not matched to a gene: 3. From germline, CDR1 is SEHNR and CDR2 FQNEAQ (reference sequence). Here the CDR3 DNA reads TGTGCCAGCAGCTTAGGGGCTAGCGGGAGCACAGATACGCAGTATTTT. The encoded protein is CASSLGASGSTDTQYF.

This clone was recorded only once. J is TRBJ1-2 and V is TRBV28, with D perhaps TRBD1 (6 bases). V lost 8 bases and J 5 bases, leaving 12 bases between the germline ends. This CDR3 spans 12 amino acids. The V gene's germline CDR1 is MDHEN and CDR2 SYDVKM. In DNA form, the CDR3 reads TGTGCCAGCGGACAGATCGAATATGGCTACACCTTC. This gives the protein CASGQIEYGYTF.

V gene TRBV5-4 combines with J gene TRBJ2-3; 9 bases are a match to TRBD2. The CDR3 length is 16 residues. The V gene's germline CDR1 is SGHNT and CDR2 YYREEE (reference sequence). Unmatched junction bases numbered 6, after V lost 4 bases and J lost 0 bases. The CDR3 coding sequence is TGTGCCAGCAGCGCGGGAGGGGCTCCTAGCACAGATACGCAGTATTTT. Translated: CASSAGGAPSTDTQYF.

The J gene is TRBJ2-7, the V gene TRBV5-1, with 11 positions matching TRBD2. CDR1 and CDR2 (germline): SGHRS, YFSETQ. The CDR3 loop spans 15 amino acids. V trimming: 3 bases; J trimming: 2 bases; junction bases outside the gene matches: 4. The CDR3 region is CASSWASGGPYEQYF. In DNA, the CDR3 is TGCGCCAGCAGCTGGGCTAGCGGGGGGCCCTACGAGCAGTACTTC.